These 7 T cell receptor beta chains came from one sample sequenced in a study of cytomegalovirus exposure and HLA in healthy donors. The PCR used 60 Vbeta and 13 Jbeta primers. Profiled with immunoSEQ multiplex PCR; TCRdb holds only in-frame clones, not every one. The sample yields some 130,000 clones, approximately 61% seen once. Sequencing was performed on PBMCs. The receptor source for this set is a woman aged 40 to 55 in good health and CMV-seronegative.

This sequence joins TRBV10-1 and TRBJ2-1; 12 bases agree with TRBD2. Germline loops: CDR1 WNHNN, CDR2 SYGVQD (reference sequence). This CDR3 comprises 15 residues. The trim removed 3 bases at V and 9 bases at J, leaving 6 bases unmatched. The DNA for the CDR3 is TGCGCCAGCAGTGATCCTAGCGGGGGGGTTTTTGAGCAGTTCTTC. This gives the protein CASSDPSGGVFEQFF.

CDR3 sequence reads: CASSPGYNNQPQHF. In DNA form, the CDR3 reads TGTGCCAGCAGCCCAGGGTACAACAATCAGCCCCAGCATTTT. V usage is TRBV6-5 and J usage is TRBJ1-5; a possible D gene is TRBD1 (5 bases). Germline values: CDR1 MNHEY, CDR2 SVGAGI. The V gene lost 6 bases and the J gene lost 3 bases, with 12 bases spanning the gap. This CDR3 region has 14 residues.

The chain links TRBV7-7 to TRBJ2-5; 7 positions match TRBD1. The J call is doubtful: the DNA matches TRBJ2-7 better. This CDR3 contains 14 residues. Germline-derived CDR1 and CDR2 are SSHAT and FNYEAQ (reference sequence). CDR3 bases: TGTGCCAGCAGCTTGGCTCTACAGGGGAGCGAGCAGTACTTC. It yields the protein CASSLALQGSEQYF.

The chain employs TRBV9 and TRBJ2-1; D may be TRBD1 (6 bases). V was trimmed by 3 bases and J by 5 bases, leaving 12 bases between them. The CDR3 contains 14 residues. Germline CDR1 reads SGDLS; CDR2 reads YYNGEE. CDR3 DNA sequence: TGTGCCAGCAGCGAAAGACAGGCTAACAATGAGCAGTTCTTC. It yields the protein CASSERQANNEQFF.

The chain uses TRBV19 and TRBJ1-6; TRBD1 agrees at 10 bases. CDR3 length equals 17 residues. V shed 7 bases and J 0 bases; nucleotides not matched to a gene: 6. Germline CDR1 LNHDA, CDR2 SQIVND (reference sequence). CDR3 in amino acids: CASTEGQGSSYNSPLHF. The CDR3 nucleotides are TGTGCCAGTACCGAGGGACAGGGGAGCTCCTATAATTCACCCCTCCACTTT.

This clone was detected only a few times. The chain employs TRBV5-6 and TRBJ2-5; 7 bases map to TRBD2. The CDR3 is 14 residues long. The ends lost 4 bases at V and 1 base at J; junction bases unmatched: 4. Germline-derived CDR1 and CDR2 are SGHDT and YYEEEE. CDR3 nucleotide sequence: TGTGCCAGCAGCCTGGGACTACTCCAAGAGACCCAGTACTTC. It yields the protein CASSLGLLQETQYF.

This clone was observed once. The genes are TRBV2 and TRBJ1-3; D gene ambiguous. V gave up 6 bases and J gave up 3 bases, with 9 bases separating them. Germline V gene lookup returns CDR1 SNHLY and CDR2 FYNNEI. This CDR3 is 13 amino acids long. CDR3 loop: CASREAGGNTIYF. DNA of the CDR3: TGTGCCAGCAGGGAGGCAGGTGGAAACACCATATATTTT.